The 32 T cell receptor beta chains presented below share a single source sample, sequenced in a study of response to subunit inactivated influenza vaccine. TCRdb re-called the RT-PCR reads through MiXCR, storing one row per CDR3 protein. The repertoire includes roughly 550,000 distinct CDR3 sequences, under 30% of them detected once, and around 2.8% sits in the top ten. This sample also appeared in a second study, on T cells expressing NK-cell markers. That study reports: The TCR beta cDNA came from 5'RACE template switching with UMIs.

The specimen comprised CD4+ T cells sorted from PBMCs, sampled approximately 13 days after vaccination. The receptors shown here come from a man aged 45-65 years who received an inactivated influenza vaccine.

This sequence joins TRBV12-3 or TRBV12-4 and TRBJ2-2; 7 bases are a match to TRBD2. The CDR3 spans 14 residues. Trimming cost V 6 bases and J 5 bases; bases outside gene matches: 6. The CDR3 is CASSPSGATGELFF. CDR3 coding DNA: TGTGCCAGCAGCCCTAGCGGAGCTACCGGGGAGCTGTTTTTT.

The CDR3 sequence: CASSSPGLANYEQYF. Here the CDR3 DNA reads TGTGCCAGCAGTTCGCCAGGACTAGCAAACTACGAGCAGTACTTC. The genes are TRBV27 and TRBJ2-7; 8 bases are shared with TRBD2. Germline V gene sequence: CDR1 MNHEY, CDR2 SMNVEV (reference sequence). Germline trimming cut 4 bases from V and 3 bases from J; bases unmatched to any gene: 8. This CDR3 region has 15 residues.

This clonotype was found a few times. V is TRBV5-4 and J is TRBJ1-4; TRBD1 aligns across 7 bases. The junction had 7 bases not matched to a gene; V was cut back by 3 bases and J by 5 bases. The germline gives CDR1 SGHNT, CDR2 YYREEE (reference sequence). This CDR3 region has 15 residues. The DNA for the CDR3 is TGTGCCAGCAGCTCCCGAGGGACAGCGAATGAAAAACTGTTTTTT. Translating it yields CASSSRGTANEKLFF.

This clonotype showed up many times. The CDR3 bases are TGTGCCAGCAGCCTCCGGGGAGGCGAAAAACTGTTTTTT. This encodes CASSLRGGEKLFF. V is TRBV27 and J is TRBJ1-4, with D unclear. With 6 bases removed from V and 8 bases from J, the gap between germline ends came to 13 bases. The germline V gene encodes CDR1 MNHEY and CDR2 SMNVEV (reference sequence). This CDR3 has 13 residues.

This clonotype was seen a handful of times. V and J are TRBV4-3 and TRBJ2-5, with D possibly matching TRBD1 (7 bases). Trimming shortened V by 4 bases and J by 1 base, and 13 bases separated the two germline ends. This CDR3 spans 15 amino acids. Germline values: CDR1 LGHNA, CDR2 YSLEER. The CDR3 loop is CASSRGDSSQETQYF. DNA of the CDR3: TGCGCCAGCAGCCGGGGGGACAGTTCCCAAGAGACCCAGTACTTC.

This chain connects TRBV12-3 or TRBV12-4 to TRBJ1-2; 10 nucleotides line up with TRBD1. Trimming cost V 5 bases and J 3 bases; bases outside gene matches: 9. The CDR3 covers 16 residues. DNA for the CDR3: TGTGCCAGCAGTCTTGGGACAGGGGTTAGCGACTATGGCTACACCTTC. This sequence encodes CASSLGTGVSDYGYTF.

The chain joins TRBV6-1 to TRBJ1-1; maybe TRBD1 (6 bases). The CDR3 extends over 16 amino acids. Germline V gene sequence: CDR1 MNHNS, CDR2 SASEGT. V shed 7 bases and J shed 1 base, with 19 bases lying between them. CDR3 region: CASNPGGGGRNTEAFF. CDR3 sequence (DNA): TGTGCCAGCAACCCGGGGGGGGGCGGTAGGAACACTGAAGCTTTCTTT.

V and J are TRBV10-3 and TRBJ2-7, with TRBD2 identical over 16 bases. This CDR3 spans 16 amino acids. J gave up 3 bases and V 5 bases, and 4 bases lay outside the gene matches. Germline V gives CDR1 ENHRY, CDR2 SYGVKD. CDR3 coding DNA: TGTGCCATCAGTCAAGGGACTAGCGGGAGGGTCTACGAGCAGTACTTC. As protein: CAISQGTSGRVYEQYF.

The chain uses TRBV24-1 and TRBJ2-7; 11 nucleotides match TRBD1. The CDR3 extends over 15 amino acids. The germline gives CDR1 KGHDR, CDR2 SFDVKD. J gave up 3 bases and V 3 bases, and 3 bases lay outside the gene matches. CDR3 protein: CATSDAGQGGYEQYF. The CDR3 bases are TGTGCCACCAGTGATGCGGGACAGGGGGGCTACGAGCAGTACTTC.

This clonotype was detected only a few times. The chain uses TRBV6-6 and TRBJ1-5; D call uncertain. V shed 2 bases and J shed 5 bases, with 7 bases lying between them. The CDR3 sequence is 13 residues long. Per germline, CDR1 MNHNY and CDR2 SVGAGI (reference sequence). CDR3 DNA sequence: TGTGCCAGCAGTTACAGGGTGGATCAGCCCCAGCATTTT. Its translation: CASSYRVDQPQHF.

This clonotype was seen a handful of times. V gene TRBV5-8 combines with J gene TRBJ2-2, with D unclear. Germline V CDR1 and CDR2: SGHTS, YDEGEE. Trimming removed 0 bases at V and 6 bases at J, with 12 bases between. CDR3 size: 15 residues. The CDR3 nucleotides are TGTGCCAGCAGCTTGGCCCTTCAAGGACCCGGGGAGCTGTTTTTT. It translates to CASSLALQGPGELFF.

The chain carries TRBV12-3 or TRBV12-4 and TRBJ2-3; D may match TRBD1 or TRBD2 (5 bases each). Trimming took 5 bases from V and 1 from J, leaving 13 bases between them. This CDR3 is built from 15 residues. This CDR3 is CASSPRGLGTDTQYF. As DNA, the CDR3 is TGTGCCAGCAGTCCACGGGGCCTGGGCACAGATACGCAGTATTTT.

This sequence joins TRBV28 and TRBJ2-1; 8 bases agree with TRBD2. CDR3 length: 16 amino acids. V was clipped by 4 bases and J by 4 bases; unmatched bases: 9. The V gene's germline CDR1 is MDHEN and CDR2 SYDVKM. CDR3 sequence reads: CASSSMRGATYNEQFF. The CDR3 DNA is TGTGCCAGCAGTTCCATGCGGGGGGCAACATACAATGAGCAGTTCTTC.

In this sample, this clonotype turned up a few times. An end of the junction does not agree with germline; a read error may underlie this. The rearrangement uses TRBV5-1 and TRBJ2-3, with 8 bases fitting TRBD1. Germline V gene data show CDR1 as SGHRS and CDR2 as YFSETQ. The CDR3 has 15 amino acids. The CDR3 sequence: CASRLDRARTDTQYF. DNA of the CDR3: TGCGCCAGCAGATTGGACAGGGCTAGGACAGATACGCAGTATTTT. Full variable domain (missing parts from reference TRBV5-1 and TRBJ2-3): KAGVTQTPRYLIKTRGQQVTLSCSPISGHRSVSWYQQTPGQGLQFLFEYFSETQRNKGNFPGRFSGRQFSNSRSEMNVSTLELGDSALYLCASRLDRARTDTQYFGPGTRLTVL.

This chain links TRBV29-1 with TRBJ2-1, with 12 bases fitting TRBD2. The CDR3 runs to 14 residues. From germline, CDR1 is SQVTM and CDR2 ANQGSEA. Trimming cost V 4 bases and J 9 bases; bases outside gene matches: 7. CDR3 residues: CSVVFGLAGFEQFF. In DNA, the CDR3 is TGCAGCGTTGTTTTCGGACTAGCGGGGTTTGAGCAGTTCTTC.

The V gene is TRBV10-2, the J gene TRBJ1-5; 8 positions agree with TRBD1. V lost 5 bases, J lost 6 bases, and 6 bases stayed unmatched. The CDR3 length is 14 residues. The germline gives CDR1 WSHSY, CDR2 SAAADI. CDR3 sequence (DNA): TGCGCCAGCAGTTCCCAGGGGGCGGGTCAGCCCCAGCATTTT. Encoded protein: CASSSQGAGQPQHF.

In its sample, this clonotype was seen a few times. The V and J genes are TRBV9 and TRBJ2-7, with D possibly matching TRBD1 (6 bases). Germline V CDR1 and CDR2: SGDLS, YYNGEE. Between the trimmed V and J ends, which lost 4 bases and 5 bases, there was a span of 13 bases. This CDR3 region has 13 residues. The CDR3 DNA reads TGTGCCAGCAGCAAGGGGGATTACGACGAGCAGTACTTC. This gives the protein CASSKGDYDEQYF.

The V gene is TRBV24-1, the J gene TRBJ2-1; 13 bases match TRBD2. V lost 8 bases, J lost 8 bases, and 8 bases stayed unmatched. This CDR3 contains 15 residues. Germline assignment: CDR1 KGHDR and CDR2 SFDVKD. The CDR3 is CATNSRTSGRDEQFF. For the CDR3, the DNA is TGTGCCACCAATTCTAGGACTAGCGGGAGAGATGAGCAGTTCTTC.

V and J are TRBV23-1 and TRBJ2-7; 9 bases agree with TRBD1. TRBV23-1 is filed as an ORF, its function uncertain. This CDR3 contains 15 residues. With V trimmed by 3 bases and J by 1 base, 4 bases remained unmatched. The CDR3 spells CASSHLGTGSYEQYF. DNA of the CDR3: TGCGCCAGCAGTCACCTCGGGACAGGGTCCTACGAGCAGTACTTC.

The V and J genes are TRBV28 and TRBJ2-2, with D perhaps TRBD1 (6 bases). CDR1 and CDR2 (germline): MDHEN, SYDVKM. The CDR3 is 16 residues long. V was shortened by 1 base and J by 7 bases, with 16 bases between the two germline ends. CDR3 loop: CASSLSSGARGGELFF. DNA of the CDR3: TGTGCCAGCAGTTTATCGTCAGGGGCTAGGGGCGGGGAGCTGTTTTTT.

This clonotype was observed once. The chain carries TRBV11-3 and TRBJ2-1; 8 bases agree with TRBD1. The CDR3 is 16 amino acids. J was trimmed by 10 bases and V by 5 bases; bases with no gene match: 16. Germline CDR1 reads SGHNT; CDR2 reads YENEEA. The CDR3 bases are TGTGCCAGCAGCGGATCCGGGACAGGAACTCCAGGGGAGCAGTTCTTC. As protein: CASSGSGTGTPGEQFF. The full variable domain, with the rest looked up from reference TRBV11-3 and TRBJ2-1, is EAGVVQSPRYKIIEKKQPVAFWCNPISGHNTLYWYLQNLGQGPELLIRYENEEAVDDSQLPKDRFSAERLKGVDSTLKIQPAELGDSAVYLCASSGSGTGTPGEQFFGPGTRLTVL.

This rearrangement joins TRBV27 to TRBJ1-4; D ambiguous. The CDR3 sequence is 15 residues long. Per germline, CDR1 MNHEY and CDR2 SMNVEV (reference sequence). The ends were cut back, 5 bases at V and 8 bases at J, with 18 bases in the middle. For the CDR3, the DNA is TGTGCCAGCAGTACGGACGTCACCGCGGGGGAAAAACTGTTTTTT. Its translation: CASSTDVTAGEKLFF.

J is TRBJ2-7 and V is TRBV11-2; D is perhaps TRBD1 (5 bases). The CDR3 is 14 amino acids. The V and J ends lost 5 bases and 5 bases respectively, with 16 bases between them. The germline V gene has CDR1 SGHAT and CDR2 FQNNGV. The CDR3, as DNA: TGTGCCAGCAGCACACAGGTGGGGATAAACGAGCAGTACTTC. Its protein is CASSTQVGINEQYF.

This clonotype was seen only a few times. The rearrangement joins TRBV7-9 to TRBJ2-1, with 8 nucleotides matching TRBD2. The ends lost 5 bases at V and 4 bases at J; junction bases unmatched: 10. CDR1 is SEHNR, CDR2 FQNEAQ, per germline (reference sequence). The CDR3 runs to 16 residues. Here the CDR3 reads CASSPQGLASYNEQFF. The CDR3 region has the DNA TGTGCCAGCAGCCCCCAAGGACTAGCTTCTTACAATGAGCAGTTCTTC.

CDR3 loop: CASSPRGGNQETQYF. The CDR3 bases are TGTGCCAGCTCACCTCGGGGGGGAAACCAAGAGACCCAGTACTTC. V usage is TRBV18 and J usage is TRBJ2-5, with 8 bases aligning to TRBD2. V was clipped by 3 bases and J by 0 bases; unmatched bases: 3. The germline V gene has CDR1 KGHSH and CDR2 LQKENI. The CDR3 covers 15 residues.

The V gene is TRBV7-2, the J gene TRBJ2-7; no firm D call. This CDR3 region has 13 residues. Germline CDR1 is SGHTA and CDR2 is FQGNSA. Trimming shortened V by 3 bases and J by 0 bases, and 6 bases separated the two germline ends. Here the CDR3 reads CASSFDLSYEQYF. CDR3 sequence (DNA): TGTGCCAGCAGCTTCGACCTCTCCTACGAGCAGTACTTC.

V usage is TRBV24-1 and J usage is TRBJ2-3; D is ambiguous. CDR3 length: 19 amino acids. V was trimmed by 1 base and J by 0 bases, leaving 19 bases between them. Germline V lookup: CDR1 KGHDR, CDR2 SFDVKD. The CDR3 nucleotides are TGTGCCACCAGTGATTTTCCAGACTTTACCGATGGAAGCACAGATACGCAGTATTTT. Protein sequence: CATSDFPDFTDGSTDTQYF.

The V and J genes are TRBV30 and TRBJ1-6; D remains ambiguous. There are 15 residues in the CDR3. Between the trimmed V and J ends, which lost 0 bases and 0 bases, there was a span of 6 bases. CDR1 is GTSNPN and CDR2 is SVGIG in the germline V gene (reference sequence). Here the CDR3 reads CAWSVAYSYNSPLHF. In nucleotides, the CDR3 is TGTGCCTGGAGTGTTGCCTACTCCTATAATTCACCCCTCCACTTT.

This clonotype was seen a few times. In DNA, the CDR3 is TGCGCCAGCAGCCAAGTCAGGGGCCTAAACACCGGGGAGCTGTTTTTT. Its translation: CASSQVRGLNTGELFF. The chain links TRBV4-3 to TRBJ2-2, with D maybe TRBD1 (6 bases). V lost 1 base to trimming and J lost 2 bases, with 11 bases between them. The CDR3 length is 16 residues. CDR1 and CDR2 from the germline V gene are LGHNA and YSLEER.

This sequence joins TRBV7-2 and TRBJ2-1; TRBD1 or TRBD2 may be the D gene (6 bases each). Trimming took off 1 base at V and 6 bases at J, with 13 bases between the two ends. Germline CDR1 is SGHTA and CDR2 is FQGNSA. The CDR3 is 15 residues long. The CDR3 spells CASSLEGGGTNEQFF. CDR3 sequence (DNA): TGTGCCAGCAGCTTAGAGGGGGGCGGGACCAATGAGCAGTTCTTC.

V gene TRBV6-2 or TRBV6-3 combines with J gene TRBJ2-7; D may be TRBD1 (6 bases). Germline V gives CDR1 MNHEY, CDR2 SVGEGT. V was pared by 5 bases and J by 6 bases, with 20 bases between. The length of the CDR3 is 15 residues. The CDR3 loop reads CASSKINRVSSEQYF. Written as DNA, the CDR3 is TGTGCCAGCAGTAAGATTAACAGGGTTTCAAGCGAGCAGTACTTC.

The chain carries TRBV4-2 and TRBJ1-4; no clear D gene. There are 14 residues in the CDR3. Germline V gene data show CDR1 as LGHNA and CDR2 as YNFKEQ. V was clipped by 8 bases and J by 6 bases, with 16 bases between them. For the CDR3, the DNA is TGTGCCAGCTCTCTCCGGTCGCGCGATGAAAAACTGTTTTTT. Its protein is CASSLRSRDEKLFF.